These T cell receptor beta chains were read from a single sample in a study of blood T cell repertoires in COVID-19. TCRdb's copy holds only in-frame clones and misses some; the assay was immunoSEQ multiplex PCR. The sample shows approximately 150,000 clones, 88% of them seen only once. Material: peripheral blood. The receptors originated from a man in his 60s with active or convalescent COVID-19. CDR3s include the opening cysteine and the closing phenylalanine or tryptophan. Each record gives: V gene, D gene, clone size, J gene, CDR3 protein, CDR3 DNA. The D gene is left open where the match is weak. Some rows mark clone size as missing; the rest say once, few, many or name a class of expanded clone.

TRBV4-2	TRBD2	-	TRBJ2-2	CASSREDLGLAGANTGELFF	TGTGCCAGCAGCCGGGAAGATCTGGGACTAGCGGGGGCGAACACCGGGGAGCTGTTTTTT
TRBV4-1	TRBD2	-	TRBJ2-1	CASSQEPLAGWVNEQFF	TGCGCCAGCAGCCAAGAACCTCTAGCGGGATGGGTCAATGAGCAGTTCTTC
TRBV24-1	-	-	TRBJ1-5	CATSDRRGNQPQHF	TGTGCCACCAGTGATCGGAGGGGCAATCAGCCCCAGCATTTT
TRBV4-3	TRBD2	-	TRBJ2-7	CASSQEGLAGAAEQYF	TGCGCCAGCAGCCAAGAGGGACTAGCGGGAGCCGCAGAGCAGTACTTC
TRBV30	-	once	TRBJ1-4	CAWSGIREKLFF	TGTGCCTGGAGCGGGATCAGGGAAAAACTGTTTTTT
TRBV7-2	-	few	TRBJ2-7	CASSPAYEQYF	TGTGCCAGCAGCCCGGCCTACGAGCAGTACTTC
TRBV12-3/TRBV12-4	-	-	TRBJ2-5	CASSHNGEETQYF	TGTGCCAGCAGCCATAACGGGGAAGAGACCCAGTACTTC
TRBV7-9	TRBD2	-	TRBJ2-1	CASSLSGTSYNEQFF	TGTGCCAGCAGTCTAAGCGGGACCTCCTACAATGAGCAGTTCTTC
TRBV18	TRBD2	-	TRBJ2-3	CASSPNSGRATDTQYF	TGTGCCAGCTCACCGAATAGCGGGAGGGCCACAGATACGCAGTATTTT
TRBV18	TRBD2	-	TRBJ2-2	CASSPNQAGGPSGELFF	TGTGCCAGCTCACCAAACCAAGCGGGAGGGCCCTCCGGGGAGCTGTTTTTT
TRBV18	-	-	TRBJ1-2	CASSQVDSPNYGYTF	TGTGCCAGCTCACAAGTGGACAGCCCTAACTATGGCTACACCTTC
TRBV7-9	TRBD1	-	TRBJ2-5	CASSPTEGGALETQYF	TGTGCCAGCAGCCCGACGGAAGGGGGCGCTTTAGAGACCCAGTACTTC
TRBV27	TRBD1	-	TRBJ1-1	CASKGAVTEAFF	TGTGCCAGCAAGGGGGCGGTAACTGAAGCTTTCTTT
TRBV6-1	TRBD2	-	TRBJ2-2	CASSERGETGELFF	TGTGCCAGCAGTGAACGGGGGGAAACCGGGGAGCTGTTTTTT
TRBV19	-	-	TRBJ2-3	CASSRIGTGSDTQYF	TGTGCCAGTAGTCGTATAGGAACAGGGTCAGATACGCAGTATTTT
TRBV6-5	TRBD1	-	TRBJ1-1	CASSVTPGQGSFF	TGTGCCAGCAGCGTTACACCGGGACAGGGATCTTTCTTT
TRBV6-5	TRBD1	once	TRBJ2-5	CASSYGTGGETQYF	TGTGCCAGCAGTTATGGGACAGGAGGGGAGACCCAGTACTTC
TRBV5-1	-	-	TRBJ2-3	CASSLDWGSTDTQYF	TGCGCCAGCAGCTTGGATTGGGGCTCCACAGATACGCAGTATTTT
TRBV7-6	TRBD1	-	TRBJ1-1	CASSLGQGTTEAFF	TGTGCCAGCAGCCTTGGACAGGGGACCACTGAAGCTTTCTTT
TRBV15	TRBD1	once	TRBJ1-1	CATSRAGQGVEAFF	TGTGCCACCAGCAGAGCTGGACAGGGTGTTGAAGCTTTCTTT
TRBV28	TRBD1	-	TRBJ1-2	CASSPDRVRGYTF	TGTGCCAGCAGTCCCGACAGGGTTAGAGGCTACACCTTC
TRBV19	-	-	TRBJ1-3	CASTRLSSGNTIYF	TGTGCCAGCACCAGGCTCAGCTCTGGAAACACCATATATTTT
TRBV13	-	-	TRBJ1-2	CASSLRLGGYTF	TGTGCCAGCAGCCTCAGACTCGGGGGCTACACCTTC
TRBV19	-	-	TRBJ2-1	CASEGFRSTHNPESYNEQFF	TGTGCCAGTGAGGGCTTCCGATCGACCCACAACCCAGAATCCTACAATGAGCAGTTCTTC
TRBV5-6	-	-	TRBJ1-2	CASTRRGGNYGYTF	TGTGCCAGCACCCGGCGGGGGGGAAACTATGGCTACACCTTC
TRBV24-1	-	-	TRBJ2-3	CATSDFRRERTDTQYF	TGTGCCACCAGTGATTTTCGGAGGGAACGCACAGATACGCAGTATTTT
TRBV24-1	-	few	TRBJ1-5	CATSVGYSNQPQHF	TGTGCCACCAGTGTGGGCTATAGCAATCAGCCCCAGCATTTT